This T cell receptor beta chain is from a study of spatial heterogeneity in lung cancer. Study overall: Consistent detection of more beta-chain than alpha-chain sequences was observed. In raw reads, more than 8.5 appearances on average were recorded for each unique TCR and UMI combination.

Germline assignment: CDR1 KGHSH and CDR2 LQKENI. The V and J ends lost 3 bases and 1 base respectively, with 14 bases between them. This CDR3 comprises 16 residues. This clonotype was seen at least ten times. Its target is unknown. TCRdb ran MiXCR on the 5' RACE reads and lists one entry per CDR3 protein. The sample shows 30,000 to 50,000 distinct CDR3 sequences, roughly 5.2% of them seen only once. Findings and limits, study-wide: In blood, ubiquitous expanded tumor TCRs appeared more at resection than follow-up.

Described time point: sample taken at primary tumor resection. From tumor, nontumor lung or frozen PBMC, whole RNA was taken unsorted for sequencing. There were 72 donors, all of them untreated patients with early-stage non-small cell lung cancer. The V call is TRBV18, the J call TRBJ2-3; tentatively, D is TRBD2 (6 bases). The material sequenced was PBMCs, taken at surgery. This receptor was obtained from a male donor with early-stage non-small cell lung cancer. The CDR3 loop is CASSPPTRRGTDTQYF. DNA for the CDR3: TGTGCCAGCTCACCTCCGACTCGGAGGGGCACAGATACGCAGTATTTT. Full variable domain (remainder filled in from reference TRBV18 and TRBJ2-3): NAGVMQNPRHLVRRRGQEARLRCSPMKGHSHVYWYRQLPEEGLKFMVYLQKENIIDESGMPKERFSAEFPKEGPSILRIQQVVRGDSAAYFCASSPPTRRGTDTQYFGPGTRLTVL.